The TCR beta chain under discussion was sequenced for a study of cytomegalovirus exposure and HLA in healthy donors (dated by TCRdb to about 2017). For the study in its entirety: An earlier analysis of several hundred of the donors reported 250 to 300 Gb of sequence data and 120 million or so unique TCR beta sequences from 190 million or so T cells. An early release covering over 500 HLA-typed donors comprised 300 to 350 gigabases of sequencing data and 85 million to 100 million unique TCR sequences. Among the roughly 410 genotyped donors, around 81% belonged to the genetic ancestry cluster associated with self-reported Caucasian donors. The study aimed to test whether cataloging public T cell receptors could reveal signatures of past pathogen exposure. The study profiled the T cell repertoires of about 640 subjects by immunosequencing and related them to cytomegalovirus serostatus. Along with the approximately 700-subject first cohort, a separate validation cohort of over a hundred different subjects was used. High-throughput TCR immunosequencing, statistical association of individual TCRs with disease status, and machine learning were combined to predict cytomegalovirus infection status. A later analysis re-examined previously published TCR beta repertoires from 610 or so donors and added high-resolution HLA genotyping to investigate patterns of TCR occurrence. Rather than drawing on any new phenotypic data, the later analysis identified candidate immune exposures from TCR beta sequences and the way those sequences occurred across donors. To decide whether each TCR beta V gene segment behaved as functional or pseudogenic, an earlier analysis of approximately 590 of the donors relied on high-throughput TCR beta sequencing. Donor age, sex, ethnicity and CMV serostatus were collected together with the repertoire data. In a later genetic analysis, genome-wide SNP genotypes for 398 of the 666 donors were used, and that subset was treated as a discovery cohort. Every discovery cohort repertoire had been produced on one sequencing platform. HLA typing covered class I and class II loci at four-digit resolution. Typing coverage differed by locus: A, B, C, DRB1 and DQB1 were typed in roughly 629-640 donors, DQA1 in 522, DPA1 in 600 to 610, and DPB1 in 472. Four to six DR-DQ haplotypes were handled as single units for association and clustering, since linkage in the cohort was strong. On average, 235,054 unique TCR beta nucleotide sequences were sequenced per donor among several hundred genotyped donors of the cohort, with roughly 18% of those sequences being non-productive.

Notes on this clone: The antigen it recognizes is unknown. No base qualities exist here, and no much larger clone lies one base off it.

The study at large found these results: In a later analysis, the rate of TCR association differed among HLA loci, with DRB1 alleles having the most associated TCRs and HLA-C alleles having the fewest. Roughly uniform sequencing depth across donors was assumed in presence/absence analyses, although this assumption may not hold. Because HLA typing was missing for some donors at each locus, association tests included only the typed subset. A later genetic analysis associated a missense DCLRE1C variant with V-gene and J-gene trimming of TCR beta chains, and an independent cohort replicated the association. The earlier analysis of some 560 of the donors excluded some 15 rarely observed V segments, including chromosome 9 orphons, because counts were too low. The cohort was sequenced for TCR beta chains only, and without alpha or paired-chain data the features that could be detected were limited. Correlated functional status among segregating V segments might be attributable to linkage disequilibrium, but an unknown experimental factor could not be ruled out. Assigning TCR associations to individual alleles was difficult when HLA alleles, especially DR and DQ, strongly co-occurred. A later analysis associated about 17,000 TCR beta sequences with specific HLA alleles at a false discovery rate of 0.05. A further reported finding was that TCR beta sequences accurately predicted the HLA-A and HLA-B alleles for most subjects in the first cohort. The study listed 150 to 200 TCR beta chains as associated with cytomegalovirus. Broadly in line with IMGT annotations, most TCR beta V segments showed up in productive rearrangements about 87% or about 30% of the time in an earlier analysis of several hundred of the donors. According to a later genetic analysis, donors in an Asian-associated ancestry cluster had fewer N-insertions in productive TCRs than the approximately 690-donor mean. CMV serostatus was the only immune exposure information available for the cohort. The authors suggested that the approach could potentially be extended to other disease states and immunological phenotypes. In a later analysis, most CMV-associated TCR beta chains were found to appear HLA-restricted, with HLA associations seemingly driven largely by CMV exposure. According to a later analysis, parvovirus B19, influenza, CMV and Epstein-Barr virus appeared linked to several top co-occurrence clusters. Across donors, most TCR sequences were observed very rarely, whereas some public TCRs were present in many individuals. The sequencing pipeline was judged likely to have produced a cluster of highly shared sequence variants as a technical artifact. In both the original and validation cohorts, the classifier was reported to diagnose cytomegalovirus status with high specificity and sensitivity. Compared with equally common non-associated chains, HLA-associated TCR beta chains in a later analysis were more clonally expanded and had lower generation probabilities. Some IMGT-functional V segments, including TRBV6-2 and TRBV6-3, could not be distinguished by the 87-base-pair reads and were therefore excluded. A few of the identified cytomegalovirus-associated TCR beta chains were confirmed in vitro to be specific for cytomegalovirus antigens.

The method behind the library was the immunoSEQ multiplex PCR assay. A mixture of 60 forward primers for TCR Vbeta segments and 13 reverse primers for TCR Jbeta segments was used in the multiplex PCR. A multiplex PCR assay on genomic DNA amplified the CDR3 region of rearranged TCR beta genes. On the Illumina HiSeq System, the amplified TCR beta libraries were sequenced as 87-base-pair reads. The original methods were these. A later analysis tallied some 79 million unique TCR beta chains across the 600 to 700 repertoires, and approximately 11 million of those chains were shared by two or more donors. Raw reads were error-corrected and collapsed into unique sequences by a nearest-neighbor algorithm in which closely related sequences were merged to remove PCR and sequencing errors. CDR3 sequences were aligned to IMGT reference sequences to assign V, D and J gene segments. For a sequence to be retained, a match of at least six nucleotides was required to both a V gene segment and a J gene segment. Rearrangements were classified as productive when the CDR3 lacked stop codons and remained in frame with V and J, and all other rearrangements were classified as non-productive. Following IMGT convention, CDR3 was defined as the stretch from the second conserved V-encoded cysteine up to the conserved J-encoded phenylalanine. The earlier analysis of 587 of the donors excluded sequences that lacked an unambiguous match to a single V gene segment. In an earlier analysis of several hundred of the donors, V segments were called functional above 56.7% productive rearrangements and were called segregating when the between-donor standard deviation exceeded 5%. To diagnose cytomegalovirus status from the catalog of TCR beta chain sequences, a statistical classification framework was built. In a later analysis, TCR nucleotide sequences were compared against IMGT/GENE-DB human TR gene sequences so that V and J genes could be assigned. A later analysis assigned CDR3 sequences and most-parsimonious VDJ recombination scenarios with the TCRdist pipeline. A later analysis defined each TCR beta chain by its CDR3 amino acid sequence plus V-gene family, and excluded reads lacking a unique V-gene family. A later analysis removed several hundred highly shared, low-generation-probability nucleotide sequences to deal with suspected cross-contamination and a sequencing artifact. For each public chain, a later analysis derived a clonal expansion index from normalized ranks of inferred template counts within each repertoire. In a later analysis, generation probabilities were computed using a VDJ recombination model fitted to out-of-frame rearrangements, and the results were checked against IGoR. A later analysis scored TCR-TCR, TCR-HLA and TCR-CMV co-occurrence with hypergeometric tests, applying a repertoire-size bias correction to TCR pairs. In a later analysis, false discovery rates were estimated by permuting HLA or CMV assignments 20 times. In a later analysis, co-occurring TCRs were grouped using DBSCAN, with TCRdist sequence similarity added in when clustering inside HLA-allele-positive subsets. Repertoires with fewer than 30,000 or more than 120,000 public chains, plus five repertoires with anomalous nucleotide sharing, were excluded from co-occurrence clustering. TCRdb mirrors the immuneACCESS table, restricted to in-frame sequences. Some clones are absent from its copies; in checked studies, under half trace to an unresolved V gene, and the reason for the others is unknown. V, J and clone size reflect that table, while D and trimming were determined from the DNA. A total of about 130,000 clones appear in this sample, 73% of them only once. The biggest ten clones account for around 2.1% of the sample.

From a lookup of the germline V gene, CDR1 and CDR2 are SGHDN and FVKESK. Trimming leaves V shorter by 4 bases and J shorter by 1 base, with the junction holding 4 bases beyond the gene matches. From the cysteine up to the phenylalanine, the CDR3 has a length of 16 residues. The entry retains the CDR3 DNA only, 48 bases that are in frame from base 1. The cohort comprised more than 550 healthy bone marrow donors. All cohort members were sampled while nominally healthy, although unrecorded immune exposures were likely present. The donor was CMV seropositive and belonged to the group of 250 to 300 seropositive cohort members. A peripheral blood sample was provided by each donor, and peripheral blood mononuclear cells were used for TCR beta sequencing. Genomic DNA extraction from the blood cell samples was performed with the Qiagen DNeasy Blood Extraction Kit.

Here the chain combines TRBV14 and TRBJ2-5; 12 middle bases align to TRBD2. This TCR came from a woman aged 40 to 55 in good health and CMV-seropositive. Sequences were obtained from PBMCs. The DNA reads TGTGCCAGCAGCCCGCGACTAGCGGGAGCCCAAGAGACCCAGTACTTC. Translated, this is CASSPRLAGAQETQYF.